What follows describes a single TCR beta chain. Its antigen is currently unknown. This record comes from a study of T cell responses to AZD1222 COVID-19 vaccine. General observations from the study: Only 6 or 7 individuals given AZD1222 were seropositive at baseline. In a largely white British group with more females than males, clonal diversity was possibly underestimated.

The germline gives CDR1 SNHLY, CDR2 FYNNEI. V was shortened by 6 bases and J by 5 bases, with 16 bases between the two germline ends. The CDR3 loop spans 14 amino acids. Clones were sequenced by immunoSEQ multiplex PCR, and TCRdb holds only the in-frame ones, with some missing. The sample lists about 110,000 clones; roughly 87% were seen once. This receptor was obtained from an adult in good health. The sequenced sample was peripheral blood, obtained on day 0 of MenACWY control vaccination. The V and J genes are TRBV2 and TRBJ1-2, with D perhaps TRBD1 (6 bases). Here the CDR3 DNA reads TGTGCCAGCAGCCCCACCGGGACAAAATATGGCTACACCTTC. Its protein product is CASSPTGTKYGYTF.